This T cell receptor (beta chain) was found in a study of CD4 T cells in relation to SARS-CoV-2 and coronaviruses. General study points: Around two thirds of donors had memory CD4+ clonotypes crossrecognizing SARS-CoV-2 and common cold coronavirus spike. Pre-pandemic and post-infection samples never came from the same donor. No crossreactivity against non-spike viral proteins was tested here.

Libraries were prepared by immunoSEQ multiplex PCR; TCRdb keeps only in-frame clonotypes and omits some of them. The profile shows approximately 37,000 clones, over 75% of them singletons. About this clone: Its specificity is unknown.

Trimming pared 1 base from V and 8 bases from J, leaving 12 bases between. This CDR3 has 14 amino acids. Germline lookup yields CDR1 SGDLS and CDR2 YYNGEE. Sample: memory CD4+ T cells from PBMCs. The V and J genes are TRBV9 and TRBJ1-4, with a tentative D call TRBD1 (5 bases). The sequence derives from an adult with COVID-19. Here the CDR3 DNA reads TGTGCCAGCAGCGTAAGCCAGGGCCAGGAAAAACTGTTTTTT. Protein: CASSVSQGQEKLFF.